These 7 T cell receptor beta chains were sequenced from one sample in a study of blood T cell repertoires in COVID-19. TCRdb keeps only in-frame clones here, not all; method: immunoSEQ multiplex PCR. The sample records 150,000 or so clones, roughly nine tenths being singletons. Material for sequencing was peripheral blood. These receptor sequences come from a man between 60 and 75 years old with active or convalescent COVID-19.

The genes are TRBV5-1 and TRBJ1-2; 8 nucleotides align to TRBD1. CDR1 is SGHRS and CDR2 is YFSETQ in the germline V gene. J gave up 4 bases and V 3 bases, and 5 bases lay outside the gene matches. This CDR3 is 14 amino acids long. CDR3 DNA: TGCGCCAGCAGCTCTGACAGGGGAATCTATGGCTACACCTTC. This sequence encodes CASSSDRGIYGYTF.

The chain is built from TRBV28 and TRBJ1-1, with D perhaps TRBD1 (6 bases). CDR1 and CDR2 (germline): MDHEN, SYDVKM. Trimming took 6 bases from V and 11 from J, leaving 16 bases between them. This CDR3 has 12 amino acids. Here the CDR3 DNA reads TGTGCCAGCAGGCTGGACAGACTGAAGGCTTTCTTT. It yields the protein CASRLDRLKAFF.

This chain links TRBV7-9 with TRBJ2-1; unclear D gene. V was cut by 5 bases and J by 0 bases, with 11 bases left in between. The CDR3 sequence is 15 residues long. CDR1 is SEHNR, CDR2 FQNEAQ, per germline (reference sequence). CDR3 protein: CASSTQGGSYNEQFF. DNA for the CDR3: TGTGCCAGCAGCACACAAGGCGGCTCCTACAATGAGCAGTTCTTC. Full variable domain (rest looked up from reference TRBV7-9 and TRBJ2-1): DTGVSQNPRHKITKRGQNVTFRCDPISEHNRLYWYRQTLGQGPEFLTYFQNEAQLEKSRLLSDRFSAERPKGSFSTLEIQRTEQGDSAMYLCASSTQGGSYNEQFFGPGTRLTVL.

This chain links TRBV5-6 with TRBJ2-3; 8 nucleotides match TRBD2. This CDR3 is built from 15 residues. V lost 2 bases, J lost 1 base, and 3 bases stayed unmatched. From germline, CDR1 is SGHDT and CDR2 YYEEEE. CDR3 sequence (DNA): TGTGCCAGCAGCTTAGCGGGAGCGGGCACAGATACGCAGTATTTT. Translated: CASSLAGAGTDTQYF.

On this clone itself: At one end, the junction sequence differs from germline, possibly due to a read error. The V and J genes are TRBV19 and TRBJ1-5; D is uncertain. This CDR3 spans 14 amino acids. The germline V gene has CDR1 LNHDA and CDR2 SQIVND (reference sequence). CDR3 amino acids: CASSIYSSDQPQHF. DNA for the CDR3: TGTGCCAGTAGTATATACAGTAGCGATCAGCCCCAGCATTTT.

For the CDR3, the DNA is TGTGCCAGCAGCAAACGGGCGGGGCAGTTCACCGGGGAGCTGTTTTTT. It yields the protein CASSKRAGQFTGELFF. The rearrangement links TRBV21-1 to TRBJ2-2; the table's D call, TRBD2, has no DNA check behind it. TRBV21-1 counts as a pseudogene. This CDR3 spans 16 amino acids.

The V gene is TRBV27, the J gene TRBJ1-1; a weak D match, TRBD1 (5 bases). This CDR3 has 16 residues. Germline lookup yields CDR1 MNHEY and CDR2 SMNVEV (reference sequence). V lost 6 bases, J lost 3 bases, and 20 bases lay in between. The CDR3 DNA reads as TGTGCCAGCAGGGTCGTCGGGGGAAGGGGTGACACTGAAGCTTTCTTT. Translation: CASRVVGGRGDTEAFF.